Listed below are T cell receptor beta chains from one sample, sequenced in a study of T-cell reconstitution after alpha-beta-depleted transplantation in children. One entry per CDR3 protein, called by TCRdb with MiXCR from the PCR reads. Here the sample spans more than 200,000 distinct CDR3 sequences, 20% to 30% being singletons. The input for sequencing was PBMCs, mostly from graft donor cells, taken 360 days after TCRalphabeta/CD19-depleted stem cell transplant. All receptors derive from a female patient aged 2 to 10 who had a stem cell transplant for congenital amegakaryocytic thrombocytopenia, so the T cells may come from the graft donor. CDR3s include the opening cysteine and the closing phenylalanine or tryptophan. D genes are given only for firm matches. Some rows have no size entry. The others give once, few or many, or a class for an expanded clone.

D: TRBD1
J: TRBJ1-2
size: many
V: TRBV7-9
CDR3: CASSFVDRAYPYGYTF
DNA: TGTGCCAGCAGCTTCGTAGACAGGGCCTATCCCTATGGCTACACCTTC

D: TRBD2
J: TRBJ2-1
size: .
V: TRBV7-6
CDR3: CASSLRREGNNERFF
DNA: TGTGCCAGCAGCTTAAGGCGGGAGGGAAACAATGAGCGGTTCTTC

D: .
J: TRBJ2-3
size: many
V: TRBV29-1
CDR3: CSVGRNTGSTDTQYF
DNA: TGCAGCGTTGGGAGAAACACCGGGAGCACAGATACGCAGTATTTT

D: TRBD2
J: TRBJ2-4
size: few
V: TRBV9
CDR3: CASSVGGSPSNIQYF
DNA: TGTGCCAGCAGCGTAGGCGGGAGCCCCTCAAACATTCAGTACTTC

D: .
J: TRBJ2-5
size: few
V: TRBV7-6
CDR3: CASSERSHQETQYF
DNA: TGTGCCAGCAGCGAAAGGAGCCACCAAGAGACCCAGTACTTC

D: .
J: TRBJ1-5
size: .
V: TRBV7-8
CDR3: CASSSTRVGQPQHF
DNA: TGTGCCAGCAGCTCGACACGGGTGGGGCAGCCCCAGCATTTT

D: TRBD1
J: TRBJ1-5
size: .
V: TRBV14
CDR3: CASRTGPNQPQHF
DNA: TGTGCCAGCAGGACAGGGCCCAATCAGCCCCAGCATTTT

D: .
J: TRBJ2-7
size: few
V: TRBV29-1
CDR3: CSVRPESSYEQYF
DNA: TGCAGCGTTCGTCCGGAGTCGTCCTACGAGCAGTACTTC

D: .
J: TRBJ1-5
size: few
V: TRBV28
CDR3: CAARGALYQPQHF
DNA: TGTGCCGCAAGAGGGGCCCTTTACCAGCCCCAGCATTTT

D: .
J: TRBJ1-4
size: few
V: TRBV7-9
CDR3: CASSRSGTNEKLFF
DNA: TGTGCCAGCAGCCGAAGTGGAACTAATGAAAAACTGTTTTTT

D: TRBD1
J: TRBJ1-2
size: .
V: TRBV6-6
CDR3: CASSYNRGLGYTF
DNA: TGTGCCAGCAGTTATAACAGGGGGCTCGGCTACACCTTC

D: .
J: TRBJ2-7
size: .
V: TRBV15
CDR3: CATRPADSYEQYF
DNA: TGTGCCACCAGACCCGCGGACAGCTACGAGCAGTACTTC

D: .
J: TRBJ1-3
size: .
V: TRBV10-3
CDR3: CAVGRGSGNTIYF
DNA: TGTGCCGTAGGACGCGGCTCTGGAAACACCATATATTTT

D: TRBD1
J: TRBJ2-2
size: .
V: TRBV4-1
CDR3: CASSPGQGGTGELFF
DNA: TGCGCCAGCAGTCCGGGACAGGGTGGCACCGGGGAGCTGTTTTTT

D: TRBD1
J: TRBJ2-7
size: .
V: TRBV5-1
CDR3: CASSPGQGAYEQYF
DNA: TGTGCCAGCAGCCCGGGACAGGGGGCTTACGAGCAGTACTTC

D: .
J: TRBJ1-1
size: few
V: TRBV21-1
CDR3: CASNRQSQAFF
DNA: TGTGCCAGCAACAGACAATCCCAAGCTTTCTTT

D: TRBD2
J: TRBJ2-1
size: .
V: TRBV7-9
CDR3: CASSLGKTSGEAYNEQFF
DNA: TGTGCCAGCAGCTTAGGTAAGACTAGCGGAGAGGCCTACAATGAGCAGTTCTTC

D: TRBD1
J: TRBJ2-3
size: .
V: TRBV18
CDR3: CASSPGTASTDTQYF
DNA: TGTGCCAGCTCACCAGGGACAGCTAGCACAGATACGCAGTATTTT

D: .
J: TRBJ1-1
size: .
V: TRBV28
CDR3: CASKSGVRRPNTEAFF
DNA: TGTGCCAGCAAGTCTGGGGTCCGGAGGCCTAACACTGAAGCTTTCTTT

D: .
J: TRBJ2-2
size: few
V: TRBV7-9
CDR3: CASSFGELFF
DNA: TGTGCCAGCAGCTTCGGGGAGCTGTTTTTT

D: .
J: TRBJ2-3
size: .
V: TRBV7-9
CDR3: CASSSTGMGTDTQYF
DNA: TGTGCCAGCAGCTCGACAGGAATGGGGACGGATACGCAGTATTTT

D: TRBD2
J: TRBJ2-5
size: .
V: TRBV13
CDR3: CASSSGGRKTQYF
DNA: TGTGCCAGCAGCTCGGGGGGGCGGAAGACCCAGTACTTC

D: TRBD1
J: TRBJ1-3
size: .
V: TRBV5-1
CDR3: CASSPAGTGHGNTIYF
DNA: TGCGCCAGCAGCCCAGCAGGGACAGGGCATGGAAACACCATATATTTT

D: .
J: TRBJ2-1
size: .
V: TRBV27
CDR3: CASSLGIPPQYNEQFF
DNA: TGTGCCAGCAGTTTGGGTATCCCTCCACAATACAATGAGCAGTTCTTC

D: .
J: TRBJ2-7
size: .
V: TRBV4-2
CDR3: CASSQSPYDSYEQYF
DNA: TGTGCCAGCAGCCAAAGTCCCTACGACAGTTACGAGCAGTACTTC

D: .
J: TRBJ2-7
size: few
V: TRBV30
CDR3: CAWSPASDKYEQYF
DNA: TGTGCCTGGAGCCCCGCTTCCGACAAATACGAGCAGTACTTC

D: .
J: TRBJ2-5
size: many
V: TRBV4-3
CDR3: CASSQVRTFQETQYF
DNA: TGCGCCAGCAGCCAAGTCAGGACGTTCCAAGAGACCCAGTACTTC

D: .
J: TRBJ2-1
size: few
V: TRBV2
CDR3: CASKLRNEQFF
DNA: TGTGCCAGCAAGTTGCGCAATGAGCAGTTCTTC

D: .
J: TRBJ2-7
size: few
V: TRBV7-9
CDR3: CASMGVGEQYF
DNA: TGTGCCAGCATGGGGGTGGGCGAGCAGTACTTC

D: .
J: TRBJ2-1
size: .
V: TRBV12-3/TRBV12-4
CDR3: CASSSLGVNEQFF
DNA: TGTGCCAGCAGTAGCCTGGGAGTCAATGAGCAGTTCTTC

D: .
J: TRBJ2-1
size: .
V: TRBV20-1
CDR3: CSARDSPYNEQFF
DNA: TGCAGTGCTAGAGACAGTCCTTACAATGAGCAGTTCTTC

D: .
J: TRBJ1-4
size: many
V: TRBV20-1
CDR3: CSARDEETNEKLFF
DNA: TGCAGTGCTAGAGATGAGGAGACAAATGAAAAACTGTTTTTT

D: .
J: TRBJ2-1
size: .
V: TRBV18
CDR3: CASSPREGYEQFF
DNA: TGTGCCAGCTCACCTAGAGAGGGTTACGAGCAGTTCTTC

D: TRBD2
J: TRBJ2-1
size: few
V: TRBV5-1
CDR3: CASSPIPGLAGYAGNEQFF
DNA: TGCGCCAGCAGCCCGATCCCGGGACTAGCGGGATATGCCGGGAATGAGCAGTTCTTC

D: .
J: TRBJ2-2
size: .
V: TRBV10-3
CDR3: CAISDSDFLMWGTGELFF
DNA: TGTGCCATCAGTGATTCGGATTTCCTAATGTGGGGTACCGGGGAGCTGTTTTTT

D: TRBD1
J: TRBJ2-2
size: few
V: TRBV7-6
CDR3: CASTIHPDRGDTGELFF
DNA: TGTGCCAGCACCATCCACCCGGACAGGGGGGACACCGGGGAGCTGTTTTTT

D: .
J: TRBJ1-5
size: few
V: TRBV4-1
CDR3: CASSQGPVPYNQPQHF
DNA: TGCGCCAGCAGCCAGGGCCCTGTTCCCTACAATCAGCCCCAGCATTTT

D: .
J: TRBJ2-5
size: once
V: TRBV20-1
CDR3: CSARDLASQETQYF
DNA: TGCAGTGCTAGAGATTTGGCTTCCCAAGAGACCCAGTACTTC

D: .
J: TRBJ1-2
size: .
V: TRBV2
CDR3: CGYERNGYTF
DNA: TGTGGCTACGAGAGGAATGGCTACACCTTC

D: TRBD2
J: TRBJ2-1
size: .
V: TRBV12-5
CDR3: CASGMGLAEYNEQFF
DNA: TGTGCTAGTGGGATGGGACTAGCGGAATACAATGAGCAGTTCTTC

D: .
J: TRBJ2-6
size: .
V: TRBV27
CDR3: CASKIQDSGANVLTF
DNA: TGTGCCAGCAAGATACAAGACTCTGGGGCCAACGTCCTGACTTTC

D: .
J: TRBJ2-1
size: .
V: TRBV4-2
CDR3: CASSQGGGPSYNEQFF
DNA: TGTGCCAGCAGCCAGGGAGGCGGTCCCTCCTACAATGAGCAGTTCTTC

D: .
J: TRBJ2-5
size: few
V: TRBV12-3/TRBV12-4
CDR3: CASGPVETQYF
DNA: TGTGCCAGCGGGCCTGTGGAGACCCAGTACTTC

D: TRBD2
J: TRBJ2-2
size: .
V: TRBV4-2
CDR3: CASSRLAGALTGELFF
DNA: TGTGCCAGCAGCCGACTAGCGGGCGCATTAACCGGGGAGCTGTTTTTT

D: TRBD1
J: TRBJ1-2
size: few
V: TRBV15
CDR3: CATSRVRDSRYGYTF
DNA: TGTGCCACCAGCAGAGTGCGGGACAGTCGTTATGGCTACACCTTC

D: TRBD2
J: TRBJ2-5
size: few
V: TRBV6-2/TRBV6-3
CDR3: CASSSGSIETQYF
DNA: TGTGCCAGCAGTAGCGGGAGCATAGAGACCCAGTACTTC

D: .
J: TRBJ2-2
size: .
V: TRBV6-5
CDR3: CASSYSWHYSNTGELFF
DNA: TGTGCCAGCAGTTACTCGTGGCACTACTCGAACACCGGGGAGCTGTTTTTT

D: .
J: TRBJ2-1
size: many
V: TRBV12-3/TRBV12-4
CDR3: CASSLEWGYGEQFF
DNA: TGTGCCAGCAGTTTAGAGTGGGGGTACGGTGAGCAGTTCTTC